Described below is a single T cell receptor beta chain sequence and its context. Germline CDR1 and CDR2: LNHNV and YYDKDF (reference sequence). J gave up 0 bases and V 8 bases, and 11 bases lay outside the gene matches. The CDR3 extends over 16 amino acids. The data were produced by immunoSEQ multiplex PCR, yet TCRdb's version contains in-frame clones alone and is incomplete. The sample lists approximately 130,000 clones, less than 95% occurring once. This sample was included in a study of OX40 agonist ivuxolimab in advanced cancers. The sequenced sample was CD4+ or CD8+ T cells sorted from blood, obtained in a trial of the OX40 agonist ivuxolimab. The TCR originated in an adult with an advanced solid tumor such as melanoma, head and neck, liver or kidney cancer. J is TRBJ1-2 and V is TRBV15, with 8 bases identical to TRBD1. For the CDR3, the DNA is TGTGCCACCGGTCATCTCGGACAGGGCGCTAACTATGGCTACACCTTC. This gives the protein CATGHLGQGANYGYTF.